These 17 T cell receptor beta chains were all obtained from the same sample, sequenced in a study of T cell changes during pregnancy in multiple sclerosis. TCRdb keeps only in-frame clones here, not all; method: immunoSEQ multiplex PCR. The sample lists about 86,000 clones; approximately 90% were seen once. The input for sequencing was peripheral blood, taken in the first trimester of pregnancy. All receptors derive from a female donor in good health, enrolled as a control in a pregnancy study.

The V and J genes are TRBV7-3 and TRBJ2-1; 11 bases map to TRBD2. The germline V gene has CDR1 SGHTA and CDR2 FQGTGA. The CDR3 covers 18 residues. V gave up 1 base and J gave up 5 bases; unmatched junction bases: 10. CDR3 nucleotide sequence: TGTGCCAGCAGCTTAAGACCCCCGCTAGCGGGGGGCCACAATGAGCAGTTCTTC. Its translation is CASSLRPPLAGGHNEQFF. Using reference TRBV7-3 and TRBJ2-1 for the parts outside the CDR3, the full variable domain is GAGVSQTPSNKVTEKGKYVELRCDPISGHTALYWYRQSLGQGPEFLIYFQGTGAADDSGLPNDRFFAVRPEGSVSTLKIQRTERGDSAVYLCASSLRPPLAGGHNEQFFGPGTRLTVL.

The rearrangement uses TRBV18 and TRBJ2-7, with D maybe TRBD2 (6 bases). The CDR3 runs to 13 residues. The V and J ends lost 3 bases and 4 bases respectively, with 10 bases between them. Germline V gene lookup returns CDR1 KGHSH and CDR2 LQKENI. CDR3 nucleotides: TGTGCCAGCTCACCGGACGGGGGATACGAGCAGTACTTC. Amino acid sequence: CASSPDGGYEQYF.

The gene calls are TRBV6-4 and TRBJ2-3; TRBD2 matches 10 bases. The length of the CDR3 is 13 residues. V gave up 4 bases and J gave up 14 bases; unmatched junction bases: 9. Per the germline V gene, CDR1 is MRHNA and CDR2 is SNTAGT. The CDR3 protein is CASSAGSGGLPYF. The CDR3 bases are TGTGCCAGCAGTGCCGGTAGCGGGGGGCTTCCGTATTTT.

This chain connects TRBV7-2 to TRBJ1-2; weak D call: TRBD1 (5 bases). The CDR3 consists of 13 residues. Trimming took off 3 bases at V and 5 bases at J, with 10 bases between the two ends. Looked up from germline, CDR1 is SGHTA and CDR2 is FQGNSA. The CDR3, as DNA: TGTGCCAGCAGCTTTGTGAGACAGTATGGCTACACCTTC. Translated, it gives CASSFVRQYGYTF.

The genes are TRBV6-5 and TRBJ2-1; 8 bases map to TRBD1. Looked up from germline, CDR1 is MNHEY and CDR2 is SVGAGI. Germline trimming cut 2 bases from V and 8 bases from J; bases unmatched to any gene: 2. CDR3 size: 13 residues. CDR3 loop: CASSYLQGDEQFF. The CDR3 region has the DNA TGTGCCAGCAGTTACCTACAGGGGGATGAGCAGTTCTTC.

The chain links TRBV7-3 to TRBJ2-7; 9 bases align to TRBD1. Germline V gives CDR1 SGHTA, CDR2 FQGTGA. The CDR3 is 15 residues long. J gave up 5 bases and V 1 base, and 6 bases lay outside the gene matches. The DNA of the CDR3 is TGTGCCAGCAGCTTAAAACAGGGGGCAATGCACGAGCAGTACTTC. Amino acid sequence: CASSLKQGAMHEQYF.

The chain is built from TRBV19 and TRBJ2-7; possibly TRBD2 for D (5 bases). The CDR3 length is 14 residues. V lost 3 bases to trimming and J lost 2 bases, with 11 bases between them. From germline, CDR1 is LNHDA and CDR2 SQIVND (reference sequence). CDR3 residues: CASSISGLTYEQYF. The DNA of the CDR3 is TGTGCCAGTAGTATTTCAGGACTGACCTACGAGCAGTACTTC.

The chain links TRBV18 to TRBJ1-6; no reliable D call. V was clipped by 2 bases and J by 6 bases, with 8 bases between them. The CDR3 consists of 14 residues. Germline V gene lookup returns CDR1 KGHSH and CDR2 LQKENI. DNA of the CDR3: TGTGCCAGCTCACCAGCGGGGAGTAATTCACCCCTCCACTTT. Amino acid sequence: CASSPAGSNSPLHF.

The rearrangement joins TRBV7-9 to TRBJ2-2; possible D gene TRBD1, 5 bases. Deletions cut 5 bases from V and 4 bases from J, with 11 bases between. This CDR3 contains 14 residues. Germline lookup yields CDR1 SEHNR and CDR2 FQNEAQ (reference sequence). CDR3 sequence reads: CASSMGPLTGELFF. DNA of the CDR3: TGTGCCAGCAGCATGGGGCCCCTCACCGGGGAGCTGTTTTTT.

This chain connects TRBV7-3 to TRBJ2-1; perhaps TRBD1 as D (6 bases). The CDR3 runs 15 residues. Between the trimmed V and J ends, which lost 5 bases and 10 bases, there was a span of 21 bases. Germline V gene sequence: CDR1 SGHTA, CDR2 FQGTGA. CDR3 sequence reads: CASSLRTVGFEEQFF. CDR3 DNA sequence: TGTGCCAGCAGCCTACGGACAGTGGGTTTCGAGGAGCAGTTCTTC.

This chain joins TRBV18 and TRBJ1-6; perhaps TRBD1 as D (6 bases). Germline assignment: CDR1 KGHSH and CDR2 LQKENI. V was cut by 3 bases and J by 7 bases, with 22 bases left in between. This CDR3 contains 18 residues. CDR3 sequence: CASSPSPPTGLLNSPLHF. CDR3 nucleotides: TGTGCCAGCTCACCCTCGCCCCCCACAGGGCTACTAAATTCACCCCTCCACTTT.

The chain employs TRBV18 and TRBJ2-3; 11 nucleotides line up with TRBD2. The CDR3 totals 14 residues. CDR1 is KGHSH and CDR2 is LQKENI in the germline V gene. The V segment lost 6 bases and the J segment 6 bases; nucleotides outside the gene matches: 5. This chain's CDR3 is CASSPGTSGDTQYF. The CDR3 DNA reads as TGTGCCAGCTCGCCCGGGACTAGCGGTGATACGCAGTATTTT.

This sequence joins TRBV4-1 and TRBJ2-3; 10 positions match TRBD2. Germline V gene data show CDR1 as MGHRA and CDR2 as YSYEKL. The CDR3 is made up of 19 amino acids. V dropped 1 base and J dropped 0; count of bases not matched to a gene: 10. CDR3 bases: TGCGCCAGCAGCCAAGTAGCGCTAGCGGGGGCCTCTAGCACAGATACGCAGTATTTT. This codes for CASSQVALAGASSTDTQYF.

CDR3 sequence reads: CASSPPNQATGGSPLHF. The CDR3 DNA reads TGTGCCAGCTCACCACCGAATCAGGCGACGGGGGGTTCACCCCTCCACTTT. The chain carries TRBV18 and TRBJ1-6, with a weak D call TRBD1 (5 bases). V lost 0 bases to trimming and J lost 9 bases, with 18 bases between them. The CDR3 runs to 17 residues. Germline-derived CDR1 and CDR2 are KGHSH and LQKENI.

This rearrangement joins TRBV9 to TRBJ2-5; TRBD1 matches 8 bases. The germline V gene has CDR1 SGDLS and CDR2 YYNGEE. CDR3 length: 17 residues. The V and J ends lost 0 bases and 1 base, in that order; junction bases with no gene match: 8. CDR3 DNA: TGTGCCAGCAGCGTAGCTCAGGGGGCTCCCGCCCAAGAGACCCAGTACTTC. This translates into CASSVAQGAPAQETQYF. The variable domain in full, with the rest retrieved from reference TRBV9 and TRBJ2-5, is DSGVTQTPKHLITATGQRVTLRCSPRSGDLSVYWYQQSLDQGLQFLIQYYNGEERAKGNILERFSAQQFPDLHSELNLSSLELGDSALYFCASSVAQGAPAQETQYFGPGTRLLVL.

The J gene is TRBJ1-3, the V gene TRBV6-1, with D hard to call. V lost 3 bases and J 0 bases, leaving 12 bases between the germline ends. Germline V gene lookup returns CDR1 MNHNS and CDR2 SASEGT. The CDR3 sequence is 16 residues long. The CDR3 region is CASSDGRFISGNTIYF. The CDR3 DNA reads TGTGCCAGCAGTGATGGTCGGTTCATCTCTGGAAACACCATATATTTT.

The chain carries TRBV11-2 and TRBJ1-6; the D gene is possibly TRBD1 (5 bases). V was shortened by 5 bases and J by 7 bases, with 18 bases between the two germline ends. The germline V gene has CDR1 SGHAT and CDR2 FQNNGV. This CDR3 comprises 16 residues. The CDR3 spells CASSPDGRAKNSPLHF. The CDR3 nucleotides are TGTGCCAGCAGCCCCGACGGCAGGGCTAAGAATTCACCCCTCCACTTT.